At least ten counts were recorded for the clone carrying this T cell receptor (beta chain). V shed 4 bases and J 1 base; nucleotides not matched to a gene: 19. The length of the CDR3 is 21 residues. Germline CDR1 SQVTM, CDR2 ANQGSEA. Preparation of the TCRbeta library was carried out with unique molecular identifiers. MiXCR, applied by TCRdb to the PCR reads, yields one record per CDR3 protein. The data show over 150,000 distinct CDR3 sequences, 14% to 15% seen once. These data originate in a study of T-cell reconstitution after alpha-beta-depleted transplantation in children. The TCR comes from a human donor who donated a stem cell graft to a child with acute lymphoblastic leukemia. The sequencing here drew on PBMCs from the stem cell graft donor, taken from the stem cell graft. The gene calls are TRBV29-1 and TRBJ2-5; TRBD2 matches 15 bases. CDR3 protein: CSVVPTDGTSGRSGLQETQYF. The DNA for the CDR3 is TGCAGCGTTGTACCGACCGACGGGACTAGCGGGAGGTCGGGACTCCAAGAGACCCAGTACTTC.